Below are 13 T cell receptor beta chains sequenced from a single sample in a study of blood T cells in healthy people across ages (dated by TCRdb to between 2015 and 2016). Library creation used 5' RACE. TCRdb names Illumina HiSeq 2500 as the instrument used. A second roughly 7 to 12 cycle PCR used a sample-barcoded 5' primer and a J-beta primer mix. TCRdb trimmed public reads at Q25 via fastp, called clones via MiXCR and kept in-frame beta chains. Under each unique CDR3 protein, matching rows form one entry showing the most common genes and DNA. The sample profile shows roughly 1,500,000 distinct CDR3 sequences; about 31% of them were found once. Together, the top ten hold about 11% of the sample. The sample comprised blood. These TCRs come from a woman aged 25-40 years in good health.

CDR3 region: CSTSRGDGYNEQFF. The CDR3 bases are TGCAGTACCAGTAGGGGGGATGGCTACAATGAGCAGTTCTTC. The chain recombines TRBV20-1 with TRBJ2-1, with D perhaps matching TRBD1 or TRBD2 (6 bases each). The germline gives CDR1 DFQATT, CDR2 SNEGSKA (reference sequence). CDR3 length: 14 residues. V was shortened by 8 bases and J by 3 bases, with 17 bases between the two germline ends.

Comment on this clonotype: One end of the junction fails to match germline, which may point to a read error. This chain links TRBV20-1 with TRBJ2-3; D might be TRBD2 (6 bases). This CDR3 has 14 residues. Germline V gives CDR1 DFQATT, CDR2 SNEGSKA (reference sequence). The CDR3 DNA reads TGCAGTGCTAGAGATGCGGGAAGCACAGGTACGCAGTATTTT. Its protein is CSARDAGSTGTQYF.

The CDR3 protein is CASSSTEANYGYTF. The CDR3 nucleotides read TGTGCCAGCAGCTCAACCGAGGCTAACTATGGCTACACCTTC. The J gene is TRBJ1-2, the V gene TRBV3-1; D is undetermined. V was clipped by 5 bases and J by 0 bases, with 10 bases between them. From germline, CDR1 is LGHDT and CDR2 YNNKEL (reference sequence). CDR3 length equals 14 residues. Combining the CDR3 with reference TRBV3-1 and TRBJ1-2 gives the whole variable domain DTAVSQTPKYLVTQMGNDKSIKCEQNLGHDTMYWYKQDSKKFLKIMFSYNNKELIINETVPNRFSPKSPDKAHLNLHINSLELGDSAVYFCASSSTEANYGYTFGSGTRLTVV.

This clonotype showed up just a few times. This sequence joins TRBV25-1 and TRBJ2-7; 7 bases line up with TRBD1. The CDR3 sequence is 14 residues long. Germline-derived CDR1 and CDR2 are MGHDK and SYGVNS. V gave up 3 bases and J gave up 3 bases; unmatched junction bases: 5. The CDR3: CASSDWQGDYEQYF. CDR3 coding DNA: TGTGCCAGCAGTGACTGGCAGGGGGACTACGAGCAGTACTTC.

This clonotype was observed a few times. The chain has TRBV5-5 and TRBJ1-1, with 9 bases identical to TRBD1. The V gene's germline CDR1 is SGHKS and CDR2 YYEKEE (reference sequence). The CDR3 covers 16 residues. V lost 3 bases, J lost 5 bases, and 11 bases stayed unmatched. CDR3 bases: TGTGCCAGCAGCTCGTCGTACAGGGGGCTCGAGACTGAAGCTTTCTTT. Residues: CASSSSYRGLETEAFF.

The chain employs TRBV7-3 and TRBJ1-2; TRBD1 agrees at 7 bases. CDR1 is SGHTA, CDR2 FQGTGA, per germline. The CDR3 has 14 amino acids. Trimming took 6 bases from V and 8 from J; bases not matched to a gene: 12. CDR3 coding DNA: TGTGCCAGCAGGGAGGTCGACAGGGATGACGGCTACACCTTC. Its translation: CASREVDRDDGYTF.

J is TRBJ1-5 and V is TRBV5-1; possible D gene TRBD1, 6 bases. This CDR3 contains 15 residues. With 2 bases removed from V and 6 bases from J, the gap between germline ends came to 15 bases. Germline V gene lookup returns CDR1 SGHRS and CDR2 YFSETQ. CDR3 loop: CASSFRGGVGQPQHF. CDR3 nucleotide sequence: TGCGCCAGCAGCTTCAGGGGTGGCGTGGGTCAGCCCCAGCATTTT.

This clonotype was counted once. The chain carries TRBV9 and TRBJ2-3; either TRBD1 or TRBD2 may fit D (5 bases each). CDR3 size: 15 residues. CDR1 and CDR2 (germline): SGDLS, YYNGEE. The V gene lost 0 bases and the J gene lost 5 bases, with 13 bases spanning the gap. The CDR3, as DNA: TGTGCCAGCAGCGTAGGGCTTAGAGGGGAAGATACGCAGTATTTT. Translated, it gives CASSVGLRGEDTQYF.

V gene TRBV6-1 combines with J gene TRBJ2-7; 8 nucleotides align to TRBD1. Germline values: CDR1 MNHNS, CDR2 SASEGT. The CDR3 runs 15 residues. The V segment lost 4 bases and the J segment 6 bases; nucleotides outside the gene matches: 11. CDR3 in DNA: TGTGCCAGCAGTGTAAGACAGGGGAAGAGGGTCGAGCAGTACTTC. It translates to CASSVRQGKRVEQYF.

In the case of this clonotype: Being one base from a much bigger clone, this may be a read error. The CDR3 region is CASSYGFPYEQYF. CDR3 sequence (DNA): TGTGCCAGCAGTTACGGGTTCCCCTACGAGCAGTACTTC. The chain carries TRBV6-2 or TRBV6-3 and TRBJ2-5; D gene unclear. The J call is uncertain, as TRBJ2-7 better fits the DNA end. The length of the CDR3 is 13 residues. Looked up from germline, CDR1 is MNHEY and CDR2 is SVGEGT.

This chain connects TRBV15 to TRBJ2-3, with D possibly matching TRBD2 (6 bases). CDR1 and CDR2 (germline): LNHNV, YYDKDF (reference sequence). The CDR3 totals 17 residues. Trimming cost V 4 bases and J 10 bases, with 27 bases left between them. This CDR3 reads CATSTNRAGRRGAAQYF. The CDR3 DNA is TGTGCCACCAGCACTAACCGGGCAGGGAGGAGAGGAGCTGCGCAGTATTTT.

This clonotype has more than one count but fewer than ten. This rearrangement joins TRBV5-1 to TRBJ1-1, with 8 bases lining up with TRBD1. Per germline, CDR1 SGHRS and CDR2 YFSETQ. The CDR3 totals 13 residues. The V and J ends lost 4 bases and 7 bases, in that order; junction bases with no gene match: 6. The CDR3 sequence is CASSTGQGGEAFF. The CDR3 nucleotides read TGCGCCAGCAGCACCGGACAGGGCGGTGAAGCTTTCTTT.

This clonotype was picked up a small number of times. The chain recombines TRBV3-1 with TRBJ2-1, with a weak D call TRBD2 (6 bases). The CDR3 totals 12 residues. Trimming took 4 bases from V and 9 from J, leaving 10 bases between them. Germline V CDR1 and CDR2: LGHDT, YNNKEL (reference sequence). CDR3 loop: CASSPRELEQFF. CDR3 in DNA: TGTGCCAGCAGCCCTCGGGAGCTTGAGCAGTTCTTC.